The entry below describes one T cell receptor beta chain. The antigen remains unidentified. The sample comes from a study of shared clonotypes between healthy human individuals. Study observations and caveats: The four-donor shared clonotypes exceeded non-shared clonotypes in generation probability, with non-shared ones scoring lower.

HIV-negative, healthy adults without recent acute infections or vaccinations were the donors. The authors' processing: Junction-only immunoSEQ sequences carried no quality scores, so filtering differed. The table came from immunoSEQ multiplex PCR; TCRdb's copy has only in-frame clones and leaves some out. Clonal size and the V and J genes are those of that table, whereas D and trimming came from the DNA. The data contain roughly 700,000 clones, less than 95% of them singletons. The TCR comes from a man aged 18 to 30 in good health. Some clones in this sample may be carry-over from other donors' samples. Sequencing used memory CD8+ T cells from PBMCs. The subset was: CD45RO+ cells pooled with CCR7-negative TemRA cells.

The CDR3 is CASSPRTGYNEQFF. DNA for the CDR3: TGTGCCAGCAGCCCGAGGACGGGTTACAATGAGCAGTTCTTC. The genes are TRBV14 and TRBJ2-1, with D uncertain. The V end was cut by 4 bases, the J end by 4 bases, with 11 bases between. This CDR3 spans 14 amino acids. Germline V CDR1 and CDR2: SGHDN, FVKESK.